This T cell receptor beta chain was found in a study of T cell responses to AZD1222 COVID-19 vaccine. Assay: immunoSEQ multiplex PCR; the TCRdb copy retains only in-frame clones and omits some. The sample has about 270,000 clones; almost 95% are singletons. The sample consisted of peripheral blood, taken 28 days after the second AZD1222 dose. The clonotype was recovered from an adult who received the AZD1222 COVID-19 vaccine.

The CDR3, as DNA: TGCGCCAGCAGCCAGGGACTAGCGGGAGGGCCGGGGGGCACAGATACGCAGTATTTT. It encodes CASSQGLAGGPGGTDTQYF. The chain is built from TRBV4-3 and TRBJ2-3, with 16 nucleotides matching TRBD2. CDR1 is LGHNA and CDR2 is YSLEER in the germline V gene. V lost 3 bases and J lost 1; bases outside the gene matches: 7. The CDR3 extends over 19 amino acids.